The rows below give T cell receptor beta chains drawn from one sample of a study of T cells in Graves' hyperthyroidism and ophthalmopathy. TCRdb ran MiXCR on the multiplex PCR reads and lists one entry per CDR3 protein. The table lists approximately 570,000 distinct CDR3 sequences, around 20% of them singletons. Sequenced: blood. The receptors stem from a man in his forties with Graves' ophthalmopathy. The CDR3 runs from the conserved cysteine through the conserved F or W. Fields, in order: CDR3 protein, CDR3 DNA, clone size, V gene, D gene, J gene. The D gene is left open where the match is weak. Not every row has a clone size; where given, it reads once, few, many or a size class.

CDR3 protein: CASSLSGQGNKYF; CDR3 DNA: TGTGCCAGCAGCTTATCGGGACAGGGTAACAAGTATTTT; clone size: NA; V gene: TRBV7-3; D gene: TRBD1; J gene: TRBJ2-3
CDR3 protein: CASRPQPSGNTIYF; CDR3 DNA: TGTGCCAGCAGGCCCCAGCCCTCTGGAAACACCATATATTTT; clone size: few; V gene: TRBV27; D gene: NA; J gene: TRBJ1-3
CDR3 protein: CASNRGAWNTEAFF; CDR3 DNA: TGTGCCAGCAACAGGGGGGCTTGGAACACTGAAGCTTTCTTT; clone size: many; V gene: TRBV28; D gene: TRBD1; J gene: TRBJ1-1
CDR3 protein: CASTGGAGTGELFF; CDR3 DNA: TGTGCCAGCACTGGGGGGGCCGGCACCGGGGAGCTGTTTTTT; clone size: NA; V gene: TRBV7-9; D gene: NA; J gene: TRBJ2-2
CDR3 protein: CASSSLQSSGANVLTF; CDR3 DNA: TGTGCCAGCAGCAGTCTGCAAAGCTCTGGGGCCAACGTCCTGACTTTC; clone size: NA; V gene: TRBV27; D gene: NA; J gene: TRBJ2-6
CDR3 protein: CASSATGANTGELFF; CDR3 DNA: TGTGCCAGCAGCGCAACAGGTGCGAACACCGGGGAGCTGTTTTTT; clone size: many; V gene: TRBV2; D gene: NA; J gene: TRBJ2-2
CDR3 protein: CASRRTDFYNEQFF; CDR3 DNA: TGTGCCAGCAGAAGGACAGACTTCTACAATGAGCAGTTCTTC; clone size: few; V gene: TRBV27; D gene: NA; J gene: TRBJ2-1
CDR3 protein: CASSPLAGGGNTEAFF; CDR3 DNA: TGTGCCAGCTCACCACTCGCAGGGGGGGGGAACACTGAAGCTTTCTTT; clone size: few; V gene: TRBV18; D gene: TRBD1; J gene: TRBJ1-1
CDR3 protein: CASSYTGAEEQYF; CDR3 DNA: TGTGCCAGCAGCTATACAGGGGCGGAGGAGCAGTACTTC; clone size: NA; V gene: TRBV11-2; D gene: TRBD1; J gene: TRBJ2-7
CDR3 protein: CSARDPASSYNEQFF; CDR3 DNA: TGCAGTGCTAGAGATCCCGCAAGCTCCTACAATGAGCAGTTCTTC; clone size: NA; V gene: TRBV20-1; D gene: NA; J gene: TRBJ2-1
CDR3 protein: CASSPLPRGWNIQYF; CDR3 DNA: TGTGCCAGCAGCCCCCTCCCCCGCGGGTGGAACATTCAGTACTTC; clone size: many; V gene: TRBV11-2; D gene: NA; J gene: TRBJ2-4
CDR3 protein: CASSLVGQGFSEQYF; CDR3 DNA: TGTGCCAGCAGCTTGGTGGGACAGGGGTTCTCCGAGCAGTACTTC; clone size: NA; V gene: TRBV5-1; D gene: TRBD1; J gene: TRBJ2-7
CDR3 protein: CASSAQTSGSGGELFF; CDR3 DNA: TGTGCCAGCAGTGCCCAGACTAGCGGGAGTGGCGGGGAGCTGTTTTTT; clone size: NA; V gene: TRBV6-1; D gene: TRBD2; J gene: TRBJ2-2
CDR3 protein: CASSPDQTGGYGYTF; CDR3 DNA: TGTGCCAGCAGCCCCGACCAGACAGGGGGCTATGGCTACACCTTC; clone size: many; V gene: TRBV12-3/TRBV12-4; D gene: TRBD1; J gene: TRBJ1-2
CDR3 protein: CASSLGILSNQPQHF; CDR3 DNA: TGTGCCAGCAGCTTAGGTATTCTAAGCAATCAGCCCCAGCATTTT; clone size: few; V gene: TRBV7-8; D gene: NA; J gene: TRBJ1-5
CDR3 protein: CAISENLLAGGEAQYF; CDR3 DNA: TGTGCCATCAGTGAAAATCTACTAGCGGGAGGAGAGGCCCAGTACTTC; clone size: many; V gene: TRBV10-3; D gene: TRBD2; J gene: TRBJ2-5
CDR3 protein: CASRPVGPASGSLEQFF; CDR3 DNA: TGTGCCAGCAGACCCGTGGGTCCGGCTAGCGGGAGTCTTGAGCAGTTCTTC; clone size: many; V gene: TRBV28; D gene: TRBD2; J gene: TRBJ2-1
CDR3 protein: CASSMSGLLTDTQYF; CDR3 DNA: TGTGCCAGCAGCATGTCGGGACTACTCACAGATACGCAGTATTTT; clone size: many; V gene: TRBV12-3/TRBV12-4; D gene: TRBD2; J gene: TRBJ2-3
CDR3 protein: CASSHTYREVTQYF; CDR3 DNA: TGTGCCAGCAGCCATACCTATCGGGAGGTGACCCAGTACTTC; clone size: many; V gene: TRBV28; D gene: TRBD2; J gene: TRBJ2-5
CDR3 protein: CASSPGQASTDTQYF; CDR3 DNA: TGTGCCAGCAGTCCCGGACAGGCTAGCACAGATACGCAGTATTTT; clone size: NA; V gene: TRBV28; D gene: TRBD1; J gene: TRBJ2-3
CDR3 protein: CAWSEGSYGYTF; CDR3 DNA: TGTGCCTGGAGTGAGGGGTCCTATGGCTACACCTTC; clone size: many; V gene: TRBV30; D gene: NA; J gene: TRBJ1-2
CDR3 protein: CASSPRDGSYNSPLHF; CDR3 DNA: TGTGCCAGCAGCCCCCGTGATGGCTCCTATAATTCACCCCTCCACTTT; clone size: few; V gene: TRBV9; D gene: NA; J gene: TRBJ1-6
CDR3 protein: CASSEMGGNTEAFF; CDR3 DNA: TGTGCCAGCAGTGAGATGGGGGGGAACACTGAAGCTTTCTTT; clone size: few; V gene: TRBV2; D gene: NA; J gene: TRBJ1-1
CDR3 protein: CAWSVLYTQYF; CDR3 DNA: TGTGCCTGGAGTGTACTGTATACGCAGTATTTT; clone size: many; V gene: TRBV30; D gene: NA; J gene: TRBJ2-3
CDR3 protein: CASSGDGRTKETQYF; CDR3 DNA: TGTGCCAGCAGTGGCGACGGACGGACCAAAGAGACCCAGTACTTC; clone size: many; V gene: TRBV9; D gene: NA; J gene: TRBJ2-5
CDR3 protein: CASSFWDRLNYGYTF; CDR3 DNA: TGTGCCAGCAGCTTCTGGGACAGACTTAACTATGGCTACACCTTC; clone size: NA; V gene: TRBV11-3; D gene: TRBD1; J gene: TRBJ1-2
CDR3 protein: CASSQENRPPGTQYF; CDR3 DNA: TGCGCCAGCAGCCAAGAAAACAGGCCGCCGGGGACCCAGTACTTC; clone size: few; V gene: TRBV4-3; D gene: NA; J gene: TRBJ2-5
CDR3 protein: CASNDAGAGDDEQFF; CDR3 DNA: TGTGCCAGCAACGACGCCGGAGCGGGAGACGATGAGCAGTTCTTC; clone size: many; V gene: TRBV28; D gene: TRBD2; J gene: TRBJ2-1
CDR3 protein: CASSPTGFYNYGYTF; CDR3 DNA: TGTGCCAGCAGCCCAACAGGGTTTTATAACTATGGCTACACCTTC; clone size: NA; V gene: TRBV7-2; D gene: NA; J gene: TRBJ1-2
CDR3 protein: CASSYQGTNYGYTF; CDR3 DNA: TGTGCCAGCAGTTACCAGGGGACTAACTATGGCTACACCTTC; clone size: many; V gene: TRBV6-5; D gene: NA; J gene: TRBJ1-2
CDR3 protein: CAWQGEDGYTF; CDR3 DNA: TGTGCCTGGCAGGGTGAGGATGGCTACACCTTC; clone size: many; V gene: TRBV30; D gene: NA; J gene: TRBJ1-2
CDR3 protein: CASSSRDRGLDYGYTF; CDR3 DNA: TGTGCCAGCAGCTCCCGGGACAGGGGGCTGGACTATGGCTACACCTTC; clone size: NA; V gene: TRBV6-1; D gene: TRBD1; J gene: TRBJ1-2
CDR3 protein: CASSLLGPRDIQYF; CDR3 DNA: TGTGCCAGCAGCCTTCTCGGGCCGCGTGACATTCAGTACTTC; clone size: many; V gene: TRBV7-2; D gene: NA; J gene: TRBJ2-4
CDR3 protein: CAISDPRSYEQYF; CDR3 DNA: TGTGCCATCAGTGATCCTCGCTCCTACGAGCAGTACTTC; clone size: few; V gene: TRBV10-3; D gene: NA; J gene: TRBJ2-7
CDR3 protein: CASSPLDYFTETQYF; CDR3 DNA: TGTGCCAGCTCACCATTGGATTATTTTACGGAGACCCAGTACTTC; clone size: NA; V gene: TRBV18; D gene: NA; J gene: TRBJ2-5
CDR3 protein: CASSLGIPGPGQFF; CDR3 DNA: TGTGCCAGCAGTCTCGGGATACCCGGCCCAGGGCAGTTCTTC; clone size: many; V gene: TRBV12-3/TRBV12-4; D gene: NA; J gene: TRBJ2-1
CDR3 protein: CASSSLSQREQFF; CDR3 DNA: TGTGCCAGCAGCAGTTTAAGTCAACGTGAGCAGTTCTTC; clone size: few; V gene: TRBV7-3; D gene: NA; J gene: TRBJ2-1
CDR3 protein: CASSPFGGQFANTGELFF; CDR3 DNA: TGTGCCAGCAGTCCTTTTGGGGGACAATTTGCGAACACCGGGGAGCTGTTTTTT; clone size: NA; V gene: TRBV27; D gene: NA; J gene: TRBJ2-2
CDR3 protein: CASSPPTEFGDNSPLHF; CDR3 DNA: TGTGCCAGCAGCCCTCCGACAGAATTTGGAGATAATTCACCCCTCCACTTT; clone size: NA; V gene: TRBV7-9; D gene: NA; J gene: TRBJ1-6
CDR3 protein: CASSASWGGETQYF; CDR3 DNA: TGTGCCAGCAGCGCTTCGTGGGGAGGGGAGACCCAGTACTTC; clone size: NA; V gene: TRBV9; D gene: TRBD2; J gene: TRBJ2-5
CDR3 protein: CSVGSGWGTEAFF; CDR3 DNA: TGCAGCGTTGGGTCAGGTTGGGGGACTGAAGCTTTCTTT; clone size: few; V gene: TRBV29-1; D gene: NA; J gene: TRBJ1-1